Listed here are 21 T cell receptor beta chains from one sample, sequenced in a study of cytomegalovirus exposure and HLA in healthy donors. Researchers ran the PCR with 60 Vbeta and 13 Jbeta primers. The assay was immunoSEQ multiplex PCR, and TCRdb's table has in-frame clones only and misses some. Among 100,000 to 150,000 clones, 80% were seen once, and the ten largest hold approximately 8.4%. Sequenced sample: PBMCs. The receptors originated from a man aged 30 to 45 in good health and CMV-seropositive.

The chain has TRBV7-2 and TRBJ1-1, with a weak D call TRBD1 (6 bases). The CDR3 length is 14 residues. Trimming cost V 5 bases and J 1 base, with 11 bases left between them. Per the germline V gene, CDR1 is SGHTA and CDR2 is FQGNSA. Here the CDR3 reads CASSPRTANTEAFF. The CDR3 DNA reads as TGTGCCAGCAGCCCACGGACAGCGAACACTGAAGCTTTCTTT.

This sequence joins TRBV5-8 and TRBJ1-1, with D possibly being TRBD1 (6 bases). This CDR3 has 17 amino acids. The ends were cut back, 0 bases at V and 4 bases at J, with 19 bases in the middle. CDR1 SGHTS and CDR2 YDEGEE come from the germline V gene. CDR3: CASSLEWDTWGGTEAFF. The CDR3 bases are TGTGCCAGCAGCTTGGAGTGGGACACCTGGGGGGGCACTGAAGCTTTCTTT.

The DNA for the CDR3 is TGCAGCACAAAACGGACAGGGGCCGACGAGCAGTACTTC. This gives the protein CSTKRTGADEQYF. The V and J genes are TRBV29-1 and TRBJ2-7; TRBD1 agrees at 9 bases. The V gene's germline CDR1 is SQVTM and CDR2 ANQGSEA. The CDR3 has 13 amino acids. The V segment lost 8 bases and the J segment 5 bases; nucleotides outside the gene matches: 10.

The chain is built from TRBV10-1 and TRBJ1-1, with D possibly matching TRBD1 (5 bases). The germline CDR1 and CDR2 sequences are WNHNN and SYGVQD (reference sequence). The length of the CDR3 is 13 residues. The V gene lost 4 bases and the J gene lost 0 bases, with 6 bases spanning the gap. CDR3 in amino acids: CASSGGVNTEAFF. The CDR3 DNA reads as TGCGCCAGCAGTGGGGGCGTGAACACTGAAGCTTTCTTT.

The V gene is TRBV19, the J gene TRBJ1-5, with D unclear. Germline lookup yields CDR1 LNHDA and CDR2 SQIVND (reference sequence). V gave up 4 bases and J gave up 0 bases, with 16 bases separating them. The CDR3 runs to 17 residues. This CDR3 is CASSKARGSYSNQPQHF. The CDR3 DNA reads as TGTGCCAGTAGTAAAGCCCGAGGATCTTATAGCAATCAGCCCCAGCATTTT.

V gene TRBV4-2 combines with J gene TRBJ1-1; possible D gene TRBD1, 5 bases. The V gene lost 0 bases and the J gene lost 11 bases, with 13 bases spanning the gap. Germline V gives CDR1 LGHNA, CDR2 YNFKEQ. The length of the CDR3 is 13 residues. The CDR3 loop reads CASSQDRGVGAFF. The CDR3 coding sequence is TGTGCCAGCAGCCAAGATCGGGGGGTGGGGGCTTTCTTT.

The J gene is TRBJ2-1, the V gene TRBV19; tentative D call: TRBD1 (6 bases). V dropped 2 bases and J dropped 9 bases, with 14 bases sitting between them. Germline loops: CDR1 LNHDA, CDR2 SQIVND (reference sequence). The CDR3 sequence is 14 residues long. CDR3 protein: CASSISPGVGEQFF. The DNA of the CDR3 is TGTGCCAGTAGTATAAGTCCAGGGGTGGGTGAGCAGTTCTTC.

The chain couples TRBV6-1 to TRBJ1-1, with D unclear. The CDR3 is made up of 15 amino acids. CDR1 and CDR2 from the germline V gene are MNHNS and SASEGT. V dropped 6 bases and J dropped 3 bases, with 17 bases sitting between them. The CDR3 coding sequence is TGTGCCAGCAGCCCCGGGAATCGGAGGGACACTGAAGCTTTCTTT. This gives the protein CASSPGNRRDTEAFF.

The chain is built from TRBV4-1 and TRBJ1-4, with D possibly TRBD1 on 5 matching bases. This CDR3 is 15 amino acids long. Germline CDR1 and CDR2: MGHRA and YSYEKL. With 2 bases removed from V and 6 bases from J, the gap between germline ends came to 13 bases. In nucleotides, the CDR3 is TGCGCCAGCAGCCAAACAGGAACCAGGCATGAAAAACTGTTTTTT. Translation gives CASSQTGTRHEKLFF.

This clone was seen more than once but under ten times. The V call is TRBV6-1, the J call TRBJ1-1, with 9 nucleotides matching TRBD1. Germline CDR1 MNHNS, CDR2 SASEGT. J was trimmed by 4 bases and V by 3 bases; bases with no gene match: 3. The CDR3 consists of 14 residues. The CDR3 DNA is TGTGCCAGCAGTGAGTACAGGGGGCCCACTGAAGCTTTCTTT. Translation gives CASSEYRGPTEAFF.

The chain joins TRBV6-1 to TRBJ2-2; 9 bases line up with TRBD1. From germline, CDR1 is MNHNS and CDR2 SASEGT. The CDR3 extends over 14 amino acids. The trim removed 10 bases at V and 5 bases at J, leaving 8 bases unmatched. The CDR3 region has the DNA TGTGCCACCAGACAGGGGGTTCTAACCGGGGAGCTGTTTTTT. Translating gives CATRQGVLTGELFF.

This clone was observed a few times. The rearrangement joins TRBV6-1 to TRBJ1-1; the D is unclear. CDR1 and CDR2 (germline): MNHNS, SASEGT. The V end was cut by 7 bases, the J end by 0 bases, with 12 bases between. The CDR3 has 14 residues. CDR3 residues: CASTRGGMNTEAFF. The DNA of the CDR3 is TGTGCCAGCACCCGGGGAGGAATGAACACTGAAGCTTTCTTT.

The V call is TRBV6-5, the J call TRBJ2-7, with a possible D match to TRBD2 (6 bases). V lost 5 bases and J lost 2, with 13 bases in between. CDR1 is MNHEY and CDR2 is SVGAGI in the germline V gene. This CDR3 comprises 14 residues. The CDR3 DNA reads TGTGCCAGCAGTGAAATGTGGGAGGCCTACGAGCAGTACTTC. Translating it yields CASSEMWEAYEQYF.

The rearrangement joins TRBV6-1 to TRBJ2-7; TRBD2 might be the D (7 bases). With 7 bases removed from V and 2 bases from J, the gap between germline ends came to 15 bases. The CDR3 spans 14 residues. Germline CDR1 reads MNHNS; CDR2 reads SASEGT. The CDR3: CASTGRGIAYEQYF. CDR3 bases: TGTGCCAGCACTGGGAGGGGGATCGCCTACGAGCAGTACTTC.

The V gene is TRBV5-1, the J gene TRBJ2-1; TRBD1 might be the D (5 bases). This CDR3 comprises 15 residues. Trimming pared 3 bases from V and 5 bases from J, leaving 15 bases between. The V gene's germline CDR1 is SGHRS and CDR2 YFSETQ. CDR3 nucleotide sequence: TGCGCCAGCAGCTCTTTAGGCGCGGACAACAATGAGCAGTTCTTC. As protein: CASSSLGADNNEQFF.

The CDR3 loop is CASSFSGGDSRTEAFF. CDR3 sequence (DNA): TGTGCCAGCAGTTTTTCGGGGGGCGATTCTCGTACTGAAGCTTTCTTT. V and J are TRBV28 and TRBJ1-1, with D possibly matching TRBD1 (6 bases). Germline V CDR1 and CDR2: MDHEN, SYDVKM. This CDR3 region has 16 residues. Trimming shortened V by 3 bases and J by 5 bases, and 19 bases separated the two germline ends.

The chain combines TRBV9 with TRBJ2-1, with 11 bases identical to TRBD2. V was clipped by 2 bases and J by 4 bases; unmatched bases: 8. CDR3 length: 17 amino acids. The germline V gene has CDR1 SGDLS and CDR2 YYNGEE. The CDR3, as DNA: TGTGCCAGCAGCGTCACCGCCGGGACTAGCGGTTACAATGAGCAGTTCTTC. Translating it yields CASSVTAGTSGYNEQFF.

The V and J genes are TRBV18 and TRBJ2-7; TRBD1 aligns across 9 bases. The V gene end was trimmed by 3 bases and the J gene end by 7 bases; junction bases not matched to a gene: 10. This CDR3 has 15 residues. CDR1 is KGHSH, CDR2 LQKENI, per germline. The CDR3 coding sequence is TGTGCCAGCTCACCCCGGGACAGGGAGTTCTGGGAGCAGTACTTC. Protein: CASSPRDREFWEQYF. Complete variable domain (other parts from reference TRBV18 and TRBJ2-7): NAGVMQNPRHLVRRRGQEARLRCSPMKGHSHVYWYRQLPEEGLKFMVYLQKENIIDESGMPKERFSAEFPKEGPSILRIQQVVRGDSAAYFCASSPRDREFWEQYFGPGTRLTVT.

This chain joins TRBV6-5 and TRBJ2-5, with 9 bases aligning to TRBD1. V gave up 5 bases and J gave up 3 bases; unmatched junction bases: 1. Germline CDR1 and CDR2: MNHEY and SVGAGI. The CDR3 is 13 amino acids. The CDR3 DNA reads TGTGCCAGCAGTCGGACAGGGGAAGAGACCCAGTACTTC. This translates into CASSRTGEETQYF.

The DNA for the CDR3 is TGTGCCACCAGCAGAGATCGGTCCGTCTTCTATGGCTACACCTTC. This encodes CATSRDRSVFYGYTF. V usage is TRBV15 and J usage is TRBJ1-2, with D unclear. V lost 0 bases, J lost 4 bases, and 12 bases lay in between. This CDR3 comprises 15 residues. CDR1 is LNHNV and CDR2 is YYDKDF in the germline V gene (reference sequence).

This chain joins TRBV4-1 and TRBJ1-2; D is ambiguous. V was cut by 4 bases and J by 4 bases, with 25 bases left in between. From germline, CDR1 is MGHRA and CDR2 YSYEKL. The CDR3 has 18 amino acids. The CDR3 loop reads CASSLRGDRLNALYGYTF. DNA of the CDR3: TGCGCCAGCAGCCTGAGAGGAGATCGTCTCAACGCCCTCTATGGCTACACCTTC.